This T cell receptor beta chain was captured by sequencing in a study of cytomegalovirus exposure and HLA in healthy donors. About the research overall: Early released data had about 85 million unique TCRs, all coming from HLA-typed donors.

Primers: 60 Vbeta forward and 13 Jbeta reverse. TCRdb keeps only in-frame clones here, not all; method: immunoSEQ multiplex PCR. The sample records about 110,000 clones, around 60% being singletons. Study results and limitations: When analyzed later, a missense DCLRE1C variant was found to be linked to TCR beta V- and J-gene trimming. Specific recognition of CMV antigens was confirmed in vitro for a few chains (all CMV-associated). Later on, an analysis tied approximately 17,000 TCR beta sequences to HLA alleles at 0.05 false discovery rate.

About this clone: Its matching antigen is unknown.

Sequenced material: PBMCs. The TCR comes from a man under 40 in good health and CMV-seropositive.

The CDR3 DNA is TGTGCCAGCAGCCCCGGGGGGGGCCGACACAATGAGCAGTTCTTC. Protein: CASSPGGGRHNEQFF. The gene calls are TRBV9 and TRBJ2-1; 8 bases fit TRBD2. The junction had 8 bases not matched to a gene; V was cut back by 4 bases and J by 5 bases. Germline V gene lookup returns CDR1 SGDLS and CDR2 YYNGEE. The CDR3 spans 15 residues.